Listed below are T cell receptor beta chains from one sample, sequenced in a study of blood T cell repertoires in COVID-19. This table comes from immunoSEQ multiplex PCR, and its TCRdb copy is limited to in-frame clones, with some not included. The sample contains about 59,000 clones, roughly nine tenths of which appear only once. Input material: peripheral blood. The origin of the receptors is a human donor in a cohort sampled during active COVID-19. Each CDR3 is given with its conserved first and last residue. Fields, in order: clone size, V gene, J gene, D gene, CDR3 DNA, CDR3 protein. A D gene is named only where the DNA matches it firmly. Rows may omit the clone size; those that give it use once, few, many or a size class.

clone size: -; V gene: TRBV3-1/TRBV3-2; J gene: TRBJ2-7; D gene: TRBD2; CDR3 DNA: TGTGCCAGCAGCCAAGAGGGACTAGCGGGAATTAAGCAGTACTTC; CDR3 protein: CASSQEGLAGIKQYF
clone size: -; V gene: TRBV7-2; J gene: TRBJ2-2; D gene: -; CDR3 DNA: TGTGCCAGCAGCTTAGGACAGGACCACGGGGAGCTGTTTTTT; CDR3 protein: CASSLGQDHGELFF
clone size: -; V gene: TRBV5-1; J gene: TRBJ2-3; D gene: TRBD2; CDR3 DNA: TGCGCCAGCAGCCACGGGACTAGCGGGCACACAGATACGCAGTATTTT; CDR3 protein: CASSHGTSGHTDTQYF
clone size: -; V gene: TRBV19; J gene: TRBJ2-1; D gene: -; CDR3 DNA: TGTGCCAGTAGTATAGAGCACAGTCTGGGGCAGTTCTTC; CDR3 protein: CASSIEHSLGQFF
clone size: -; V gene: TRBV11-3; J gene: TRBJ2-3; D gene: -; CDR3 DNA: TGTGCCAGCAGCCAGGGACTCCTCACAGATACGCAGTATTTT; CDR3 protein: CASSQGLLTDTQYF
clone size: -; V gene: TRBV28; J gene: TRBJ2-5; D gene: -; CDR3 DNA: TGTGCCAGCAGTTCCCCTAGGCTCCAAGAGACCCAGTACTTC; CDR3 protein: CASSSPRLQETQYF
clone size: once; V gene: TRBV30; J gene: TRBJ2-7; D gene: TRBD2; CDR3 DNA: TGTGCCTGGAGTGTACTTTGGCGGGGGGGCTACGAGCAGTACTTC; CDR3 protein: CAWSVLWRGGYEQYF
clone size: -; V gene: TRBV6-6; J gene: TRBJ2-7; D gene: TRBD1; CDR3 DNA: TGTGCCAGCAGCGCGCCAGGGGGCTCCTACGAGCAGTACTTC; CDR3 protein: CASSAPGGSYEQYF
clone size: -; V gene: TRBV3-1/TRBV3-2; J gene: TRBJ2-3; D gene: -; CDR3 DNA: TGTGCCAGCAGCCAGTCTAGCTCTACCACAGATACGCAGTATTTT; CDR3 protein: CASSQSSSTTDTQYF
clone size: -; V gene: TRBV28; J gene: TRBJ2-7; D gene: -; CDR3 DNA: TGTGCCAGCAGTTACAGGGACGAGTACGAGCAGTACTTC; CDR3 protein: CASSYRDEYEQYF
clone size: -; V gene: TRBV19; J gene: TRBJ2-3; D gene: TRBD2; CDR3 DNA: TGTGCCAGCATGGGGCTAGCGGTCACAGATACGCAGTATTTT; CDR3 protein: CASMGLAVTDTQYF
clone size: -; V gene: TRBV10-3; J gene: TRBJ2-3; D gene: TRBD2; CDR3 DNA: TGTGCCATCAGTGGAACAAGCGGGAGAGGGGATACGCAGTATTTT; CDR3 protein: CAISGTSGRGDTQYF
clone size: few; V gene: TRBV5-4; J gene: TRBJ1-2; D gene: -; CDR3 DNA: TGTGCCAGCAGCTTCCCCGGGGGAGACTATGGCTACACCTTC; CDR3 protein: CASSFPGGDYGYTF
clone size: -; V gene: TRBV7-3; J gene: TRBJ2-3; D gene: TRBD2; CDR3 DNA: TGTGCCAGCAGCTTGAAGACTAGCATCCCAGATACGCAGTATTTT; CDR3 protein: CASSLKTSIPDTQYF
clone size: -; V gene: TRBV6-5; J gene: TRBJ1-1; D gene: TRBD1; CDR3 DNA: TGTGCCAGCAGTTACCGAGGGGGCGGCACTGAAGCTTTCTTT; CDR3 protein: CASSYRGGGTEAFF
clone size: -; V gene: TRBV6-1; J gene: TRBJ2-1; D gene: TRBD2; CDR3 DNA: TGTGCCAGCAGTGAGATAGCGGGCTCCTACAATGAGCAGTTCTTC; CDR3 protein: CASSEIAGSYNEQFF
clone size: -; V gene: TRBV3-1/TRBV3-2; J gene: TRBJ1-4; D gene: -; CDR3 DNA: TGTGCCAGCAGCCAAGCGGGGGGCAGGAATGAAAAACTGTTTTTT; CDR3 protein: CASSQAGGRNEKLFF
clone size: -; V gene: TRBV28; J gene: TRBJ2-3; D gene: TRBD2; CDR3 DNA: TGTGCCACCTCCCATAGCGGGAGGTTAACAGATACGCAGTATTTT; CDR3 protein: CATSHSGRLTDTQYF
clone size: -; V gene: TRBV5-4; J gene: TRBJ1-6; D gene: TRBD1; CDR3 DNA: TGTGCCAGCAGCACCAGGACAGGACGGAATTCACCCCTCCACTTT; CDR3 protein: CASSTRTGRNSPLHF
clone size: -; V gene: TRBV4-3; J gene: TRBJ2-5; D gene: -; CDR3 DNA: TGCGCCAGCAGCCGTACCCGGACAGAAGAGACCCAGTACTTC; CDR3 protein: CASSRTRTEETQYF
clone size: -; V gene: TRBV4-1; J gene: TRBJ1-2; D gene: -; CDR3 DNA: TGCGCCAGCAGCCAAGGGGGCCCCGACATCGCGGGCTACACCTTC; CDR3 protein: CASSQGGPDIAGYTF
clone size: -; V gene: TRBV5-6; J gene: TRBJ1-1; D gene: -; CDR3 DNA: TGTGCCAGCAGCTTGGGGTCGGTGAACACTGAAGCTTTCTTT; CDR3 protein: CASSLGSVNTEAFF
clone size: -; V gene: TRBV4-2; J gene: TRBJ2-7; D gene: TRBD2; CDR3 DNA: TGTGCCAGCAGCCTCCAGGCCGGGCCTAGCGGGAGTTACGAGCAGTACTTC; CDR3 protein: CASSLQAGPSGSYEQYF
clone size: -; V gene: TRBV6-5; J gene: TRBJ2-7; D gene: TRBD1; CDR3 DNA: TGTGCCGGGGGGACGGGACAGGGGTGGAACGAGCAGTACTTC; CDR3 protein: CAGGTGQGWNEQYF
clone size: -; V gene: TRBV29-1; J gene: TRBJ1-4; D gene: TRBD1; CDR3 DNA: TGCAGTTTATCCGGACAGGGGCCCGAAAAACTGTTTTTT; CDR3 protein: CSLSGQGPEKLFF
clone size: -; V gene: TRBV5-1; J gene: TRBJ2-6; D gene: -; CDR3 DNA: TGCGCCAGCAGCTTGGTGGGGGGTTCTGGGGCCAACGTCCTGACTTTC; CDR3 protein: CASSLVGGSGANVLTF
clone size: once; V gene: TRBV4-1; J gene: TRBJ1-5; D gene: -; CDR3 DNA: TGCGCCAGCAGCCAAGGAGGAGCGGCCAATCAGCCCCAGCATTTT; CDR3 protein: CASSQGGAANQPQHF
clone size: -; V gene: TRBV14; J gene: TRBJ2-7; D gene: TRBD1; CDR3 DNA: TGTGCCAGCAGCCAAGTTGGGACAGGCAGCTCCTACGAGCAGTACTTC; CDR3 protein: CASSQVGTGSSYEQYF
clone size: few; V gene: TRBV13; J gene: TRBJ1-1; D gene: -; CDR3 DNA: TGTGCCAGCAGTGCTACTGTCCGGGAGTGGCCGAACACTGAAGCTTTCTTT; CDR3 protein: CASSATVREWPNTEAFF
clone size: -; V gene: TRBV19; J gene: TRBJ1-2; D gene: -; CDR3 DNA: TGTGCCAGTAGTATGTGGACAGAGATTAACTATGGCTACACCTTC; CDR3 protein: CASSMWTEINYGYTF
clone size: -; V gene: TRBV28; J gene: TRBJ2-2; D gene: TRBD1; CDR3 DNA: TGTGCCATCTTGACAGGGCTTGCCGGGGAGCTGTTTTTT; CDR3 protein: CAILTGLAGELFF
clone size: -; V gene: TRBV11-2; J gene: TRBJ2-1; D gene: -; CDR3 DNA: TGTGCCAGCAGCTTAGCTAGTAGCGATGAGCAGTTCTTC; CDR3 protein: CASSLASSDEQFF
clone size: few; V gene: TRBV4-3; J gene: TRBJ2-2; D gene: -; CDR3 DNA: TGCGCCAGCAGCCAAGTGGGGCCAGACCCCACCGGGGAGCTGTTTTTT; CDR3 protein: CASSQVGPDPTGELFF
clone size: -; V gene: TRBV6-5; J gene: TRBJ1-2; D gene: -; CDR3 DNA: TGTGCCAGCAGTTACCAGGGTGGGGGCTACACCTTC; CDR3 protein: CASSYQGGGYTF
clone size: once; V gene: TRBV2; J gene: TRBJ2-1; D gene: -; CDR3 DNA: TGTGCCAGCGCCTTGGGGGGGGCTTGGGACAATGAGCAGTTCTTC; CDR3 protein: CASALGGAWDNEQFF
clone size: -; V gene: TRBV7-9; J gene: TRBJ2-3; D gene: -; CDR3 DNA: TGTGCCAGCAGCTTAGTAGCGACCCGCACAGATACGCAGTATTTT; CDR3 protein: CASSLVATRTDTQYF
clone size: once; V gene: TRBV4-1; J gene: TRBJ2-5; D gene: TRBD2; CDR3 DNA: TGCGCCAGCAGCCCACCCAATAGACTAGCGAAAGAGACCCAGTACTTC; CDR3 protein: CASSPPNRLAKETQYF
clone size: -; V gene: TRBV15; J gene: TRBJ2-5; D gene: -; CDR3 DNA: TGTGCCACCAGCAGAGGCGGGGACAGACAAGAGACCCAGTACTTC; CDR3 protein: CATSRGGDRQETQYF
clone size: -; V gene: TRBV19; J gene: TRBJ2-1; D gene: TRBD1; CDR3 DNA: TGTGCCAGTAGTATGGGTGGACAGGGGAGGCATAGGTTCTTC; CDR3 protein: CASSMGGQGRHRFF
clone size: -; V gene: TRBV6-2/TRBV6-3; J gene: TRBJ2-1; D gene: TRBD2; CDR3 DNA: TGTGCCAGCAGTTACCCGAGCGGGGGAGTTTACAATGAGCAGTTCTTC; CDR3 protein: CASSYPSGGVYNEQFF
clone size: -; V gene: TRBV6-5; J gene: TRBJ2-7; D gene: -; CDR3 DNA: TGTGCCAGCATAGCTTCTGCCTACGAGCAGTACTTC; CDR3 protein: CASIASAYEQYF
clone size: -; V gene: TRBV2; J gene: TRBJ2-1; D gene: -; CDR3 DNA: TGTGCCAGCAGCCTGGCAAAGATCTCCTACAATGAGCAGTTCTTC; CDR3 protein: CASSLAKISYNEQFF
clone size: -; V gene: TRBV6-5; J gene: TRBJ1-2; D gene: TRBD1; CDR3 DNA: TGTGCCAGCAGACTTGGACAGGGGATTGGCTACACCTTC; CDR3 protein: CASRLGQGIGYTF
clone size: -; V gene: TRBV7-2; J gene: TRBJ1-2; D gene: -; CDR3 DNA: TGTGCCAGCAGCCTCGACAGGACTTATGGCTACACCTTC; CDR3 protein: CASSLDRTYGYTF
clone size: -; V gene: TRBV19; J gene: TRBJ1-1; D gene: -; CDR3 DNA: TGTGCCAGTAGTATGATTAGGCGAGCGAATGAAGCTTTCTTT; CDR3 protein: CASSMIRRANEAFF
clone size: -; V gene: TRBV7-2; J gene: TRBJ2-3; D gene: -; CDR3 DNA: TGTGCCAGCAGCCCAGATCTTAGCACAGATACGCAGTATTTT; CDR3 protein: CASSPDLSTDTQYF
clone size: -; V gene: TRBV7-8; J gene: TRBJ1-5; D gene: TRBD1; CDR3 DNA: TGTGCCAGCAGCGTGAACAGGGGGAGCAATCAGCCCCAGCATTTT; CDR3 protein: CASSVNRGSNQPQHF
clone size: -; V gene: TRBV5-4; J gene: TRBJ2-7; D gene: TRBD1; CDR3 DNA: TGTGCCAGCAGCCATCGGACAGGGAGCGCCTACGAGCAGTACTTC; CDR3 protein: CASSHRTGSAYEQYF
clone size: -; V gene: TRBV10-3; J gene: TRBJ1-1; D gene: -; CDR3 DNA: TGTGCCATCGCAGATTCCCCCCCAAGGGAGACTGAAGCTTTCTTT; CDR3 protein: CAIADSPPRETEAFF
clone size: -; V gene: TRBV7-2; J gene: TRBJ2-7; D gene: TRBD1; CDR3 DNA: TGTGCCAGCAAGAGGACAGGGGGCTACGAGCAGTACTTC; CDR3 protein: CASKRTGGYEQYF
clone size: -; V gene: TRBV19; J gene: TRBJ2-1; D gene: -; CDR3 DNA: TGTGCCAGTAGTATTGGTCTTTCTACCTACAATGAGCAGTTCTTC; CDR3 protein: CASSIGLSTYNEQFF